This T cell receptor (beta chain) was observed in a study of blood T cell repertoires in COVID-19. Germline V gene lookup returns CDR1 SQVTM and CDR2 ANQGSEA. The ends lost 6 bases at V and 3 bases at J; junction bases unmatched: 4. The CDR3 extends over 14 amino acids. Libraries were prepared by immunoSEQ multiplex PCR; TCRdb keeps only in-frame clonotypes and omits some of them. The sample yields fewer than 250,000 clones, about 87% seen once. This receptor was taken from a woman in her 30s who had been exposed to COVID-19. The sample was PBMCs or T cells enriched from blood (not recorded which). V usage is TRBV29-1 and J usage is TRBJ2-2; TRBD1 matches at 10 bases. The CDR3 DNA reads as TGCAGCGTCCCGGGACAGGGGTACACCGGGGAGCTGTTTTTT. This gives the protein CSVPGQGYTGELFF.